The following is a T cell receptor beta chain sequence with its context. The antigen is not known. This may be a read error, as it is one base from a much larger clone. CDR1 is GTSNPN, CDR2 SVGIG, per germline (reference sequence). The CDR3 spans 14 residues. The data originate from a study of molecular identifiers for immune sequencing clone quantification. Overall study context: Within a replicate experiment, RNA obtained from either approximately 20,000 or 100,000 naive CD8 cells was divided into five aliquots, and four of those aliquots were then sequenced. Study observations and caveats: Jurkat TCR RNA that was spiked in from one cell was reportedly detectable among some 970,000 naive cells. Clones that had above 20 RNA copies took up over 99% of effector molecules but under 1% in naive cells.

TCRdb re-analysed the PCR reads in MiXCR, keeping a single row per CDR3 protein. The table has approximately 590,000 distinct CDR3 sequences, less than 30% seen once; the top ten hold about 0.8%. The source material was naive CD8+ T cells from blood, with Jurkat cell RNA spiked in. Indicated subset: FACS-sorted CD8+CD4-CCR7+CD45RA+ naive T cells. The chain joins TRBV30 to TRBJ2-3; either TRBD1 or TRBD2 may supply D (5 bases each). The TCR was taken from a human donor in good health. Some libraries in this study had Jurkat cell RNA spiked in. The CDR3 loop reads CAWSVGVRTDTLYF. CDR3 bases: TGTGCCTGGAGTGTGGGGGTCCGCACAGATACGCTGTATTTT.